The 15 T cell receptor beta chains in this list originate from one sample, sequenced in a study of T-cell memory formation after mild COVID-19 (dated by TCRdb to the early 2020s). Libraries were built with 5' RACE. Sequencing was performed on an Illumina NovaSeq 6000. In-frame beta chains were kept once TCRdb had trimmed the public reads at Q25 with fastp and called clones with MiXCR. Each entry is one CDR3 protein sequence, shown with its most common DNA and genes. This sample comprises about half a million distinct CDR3 sequences, about 18% of them detected only once. 12% of the sample belongs to the ten largest clones. Sequencing was carried out using PBMCs or a T cell subset sorted from them (not recorded which). Source of these receptors: an adult woman who had mild COVID-19 (a few samples of this study predate the infection). The sample titles of this study are shuffled in the database, so cell type and time point are left out; the donor was told from shared clones.

This clonotype is a singleton in its sample. The V call is TRBV19, the J call TRBJ1-2, with D unresolved. Germline V gene data show CDR1 as LNHDA and CDR2 as SQIVND (reference sequence). This CDR3 region has 13 residues. V lost 5 bases to trimming and J lost 4 bases, with 11 bases between them. CDR3 sequence: CASSPQEGYGYTF. CDR3 bases: TGTGCCAGTAGTCCGCAAGAGGGCTATGGCTACACCTTC.

Only a few counts were recorded for this clonotype. J is TRBJ1-4 and V is TRBV7-6, with 12 bases aligning to TRBD1. Germline V gene sequence: CDR1 SGHVS, CDR2 FNYEAQ. The junction had 9 bases not matched to a gene; V was cut back by 6 bases and J by 13 bases. The CDR3 has 14 amino acids. In nucleotides, the CDR3 is TGTGCCAGCAGTCCAGGGACAGGGGGCGGCGGACTGTTTTTT. It specifies CASSPGTGGGGLFF.

This clonotype has only a few counts. The J gene is TRBJ1-4, the V gene TRBV20-1, with 8 bases lining up with TRBD1. The CDR3 covers 14 residues. Unmatched junction bases numbered 8, after V lost 6 bases and J lost 5 bases. Germline V CDR1 and CDR2: DFQATT, SNEGSKA (reference sequence). The CDR3 DNA reads as TGCAGTGCCAGAACAGGGGGAAGGAATGAAAAACTGTTTTTT. Amino acids: CSARTGGRNEKLFF.

The chain combines TRBV5-1 with TRBJ1-1; D ambiguous. CDR3 length: 15 residues. Looked up from germline, CDR1 is SGHRS and CDR2 is YFSETQ. Trimming removed 0 bases from V and 3 bases from J, with 12 bases in between. Here the CDR3 reads CASSLGGRGYTEAFF. The CDR3 DNA reads as TGCGCCAGCAGCTTGGGCGGCCGAGGATACACTGAAGCTTTCTTT.

This clonotype has a handful of counts. The CDR3 is CASSQHPGPYYEQYF. In DNA form, the CDR3 reads TGCGCCAGCAGCCAGCACCCGGGACCTTACTACGAGCAGTACTTC. V is TRBV4-3 and J is TRBJ2-7; D could derive from TRBD1 or TRBD2 (5 bases each). This CDR3 spans 15 amino acids. Trimming removed 3 bases from V and 3 bases from J, with 15 bases in between. CDR1 and CDR2 (germline): LGHNA, YSLEER.

This clonotype was observed a few times. The rearrangement links TRBV6-5 to TRBJ1-2, with 8 bases matching TRBD1. The germline V gene has CDR1 MNHEY and CDR2 SVGAGI. This CDR3 has 16 residues. Trimming cost V 6 bases and J 4 bases; bases outside gene matches: 13. CDR3 nucleotide sequence: TGTGCCAGCAGCCCCCAGGCAGGGGGCGCGGGCTATGGCTACACCTTC. It translates to CASSPQAGGAGYGYTF.

The sample holds a few counts of this clonotype. The CDR3, as DNA: TGTGCCAGCAGTTTCGATTTCACGGATACGCAGTATTTT. It is translated as CASSFDFTDTQYF. The chain joins TRBV12-3 or TRBV12-4 to TRBJ2-3; unclear D gene. V lost 3 bases, J lost 6 bases, and 10 bases lay in between. This CDR3 has 13 residues.

This rearrangement joins TRBV28 to TRBJ2-7; D is possibly TRBD1 or TRBD2 (5 bases each). The V end lost 6 bases, the J end lost 7 bases, and 22 bases lay between the germline ends. The germline V gene encodes CDR1 MDHEN and CDR2 SYDVKM. The CDR3 extends over 15 amino acids. CDR3 sequence reads: CASRDGAGIQPEQYF. Written as DNA, the CDR3 is TGTGCCAGCAGGGACGGGGCCGGGATACAGCCGGAGCAGTACTTC. The variable domain in full, completed from reference TRBV28 and TRBJ2-7, reads DVKVTQSSRYLVKRTGEKVFLECVQDMDHENMFWYRQDPGLGLRLIYFSYDVKMKEKGDIPEGYSVSREKKERFSLILESASTNQTSMYLCASRDGAGIQPEQYFGPGTRLTVT.

This clonotype appeared a few times. DNA for the CDR3: TGCAGTGCTAGACCCCAAGGGCTGAGAACTTTCTTT. Its protein is CSARPQGLRTFF. The V call is TRBV20-1, the J call TRBJ1-1; D ambiguous. Trimming cost V 2 bases and J 12 bases, with 16 bases left between them. CDR1 and CDR2 from the germline V gene are DFQATT and SNEGSKA (reference sequence). The CDR3 totals 12 residues.

For the CDR3, the DNA is TGCGCCAGCAGCTTGGGTCCAGCCCCGAACACTGAAGCTTTCTTT. Translating it yields CASSLGPAPNTEAFF. The chain links TRBV5-1 to TRBJ1-1, with D unclear. Trimming shortened V by 0 bases and J by 1 base, and 10 bases separated the two germline ends. The length of the CDR3 is 15 residues. From germline, CDR1 is SGHRS and CDR2 YFSETQ.

The V and J genes are TRBV2 and TRBJ1-5; 7 nucleotides line up with TRBD1. Germline CDR1 is SNHLY and CDR2 is FYNNEI. The V and J ends lost 6 bases and 7 bases, in that order; junction bases with no gene match: 9. The length of the CDR3 is 14 residues. As DNA, the CDR3 is TGTGCCAGCAGGGTTACAGGGGTGTACCAGCCCCAGCATTTT. It codes for CASRVTGVYQPQHF.

V and J are TRBV7-2 and TRBJ1-5; D is possibly TRBD1 (6 bases). The CDR3 extends over 16 amino acids. Trimming removed 4 bases from V and 1 base from J, with 14 bases in between. Germline values: CDR1 SGHTA, CDR2 FQGNSA. The CDR3 region has the DNA TGTGCCAGCAGCTCGGGGGTGCAGGGGAGCAATCAGCCCCAGCATTTT. It is translated as CASSSGVQGSNQPQHF.

The chain's CDR3 is CASRPTAGGSPDTQYF. Here the CDR3 DNA reads TGCGCCAGCAGGCCCACAGCGGGGGGGAGCCCAGATACGCAGTATTTT. The rearrangement joins TRBV4-1 to TRBJ2-3, with 10 bases aligning to TRBD2. This CDR3 comprises 16 residues. The germline V gene encodes CDR1 MGHRA and CDR2 YSYEKL. V shed 6 bases, J shed 4 bases, and the junction held 10 bases outside the gene matches.

This clonotype occurred many times. The chain combines TRBV7-2 with TRBJ2-2, with D possibly being TRBD2 (6 bases). The ends were cut back, 2 bases at V and 2 bases at J, with 12 bases in the middle. Germline V gene lookup returns CDR1 SGHTA and CDR2 FQGNSA. This CDR3 contains 16 residues. This CDR3 reads CASSLMGGTNTGELFF. As DNA, the CDR3 is TGTGCCAGCAGCTTAATGGGCGGGACTAACACCGGGGAGCTGTTTTTT.

This clonotype was seen only a few times. The rearrangement uses TRBV6-2 or TRBV6-3 and TRBJ2-7; TRBD1 matches 11 bases. This CDR3 region has 14 residues. Trimming took 5 bases from V and 6 from J; bases not matched to a gene: 6. Germline loops: CDR1 MNHEY, CDR2 SVGEGT. The CDR3 bases are TGTGCCAGCAGTGACCGGGACAGGGGGTCCGAGCAGTACTTC. It specifies CASSDRDRGSEQYF.